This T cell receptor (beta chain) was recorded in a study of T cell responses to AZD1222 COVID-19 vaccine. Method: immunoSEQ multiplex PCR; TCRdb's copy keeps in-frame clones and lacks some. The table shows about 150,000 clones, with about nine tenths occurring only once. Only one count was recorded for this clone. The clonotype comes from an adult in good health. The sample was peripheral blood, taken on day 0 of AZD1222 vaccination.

CDR3 region: CASSEDWDRAYEQYF. Written as DNA, the CDR3 is TGTGCCAGCAGTGAAGACTGGGATAGGGCCTACGAGCAGTACTTC. V usage is TRBV6-1 and J usage is TRBJ2-7; D not resolved. CDR3 length: 15 amino acids. The V end was cut by 1 base, the J end by 2 bases, with 12 bases between. Per the germline V gene, CDR1 is MNHNS and CDR2 is SASEGT.